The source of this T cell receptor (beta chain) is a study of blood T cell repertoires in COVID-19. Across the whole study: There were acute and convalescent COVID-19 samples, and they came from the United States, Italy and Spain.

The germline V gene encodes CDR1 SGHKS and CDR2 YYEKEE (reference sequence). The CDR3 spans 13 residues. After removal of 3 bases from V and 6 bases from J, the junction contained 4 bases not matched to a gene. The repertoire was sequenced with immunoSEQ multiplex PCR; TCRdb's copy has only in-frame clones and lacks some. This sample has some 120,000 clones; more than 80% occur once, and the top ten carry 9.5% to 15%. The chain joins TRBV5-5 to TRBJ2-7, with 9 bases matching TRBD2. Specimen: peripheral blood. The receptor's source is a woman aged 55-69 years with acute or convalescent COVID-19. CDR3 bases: TGTGCCAGCAGCTGGGGACTAGCTACCGAGCAGTACGTC. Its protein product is CASSWGLATEQYV.